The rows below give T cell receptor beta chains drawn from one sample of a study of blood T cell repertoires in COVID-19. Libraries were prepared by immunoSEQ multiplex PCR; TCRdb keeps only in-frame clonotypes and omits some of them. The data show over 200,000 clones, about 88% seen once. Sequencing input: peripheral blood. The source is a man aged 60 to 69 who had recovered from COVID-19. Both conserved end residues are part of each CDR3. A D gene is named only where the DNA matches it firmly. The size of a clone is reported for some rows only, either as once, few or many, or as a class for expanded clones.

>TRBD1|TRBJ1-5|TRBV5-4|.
TGTGCCAGCAGCAATTCCGACAGGGGGAATCAGCCCCAGCATTTT
CASSNSDRGNQPQHF
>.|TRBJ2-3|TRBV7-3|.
TGTGCCAGCAGCTTAAGAGGAGGGTTGCCAGATACGCAGTATTTT
CASSLRGGLPDTQYF
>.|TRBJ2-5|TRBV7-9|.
TGTGCCAGCAGCCCCAACCTCGGGGTCTGGGAGACCCAGTACTTC
CASSPNLGVWETQYF
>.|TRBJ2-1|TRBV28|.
TGTGCCAGCAGTTCTAAGGGGTCCTACAATGAGCAGTTCTTC
CASSSKGSYNEQFF
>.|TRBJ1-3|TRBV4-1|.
TGCGCCAGCAGCCAAGCGTCAGTCCTTCTGAGAGGTGGAAACACCATATATTTT
CASSQASVLLRGGNTIYF
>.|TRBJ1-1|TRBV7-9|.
TGTGCCAGCAGCTTAGGGAGAGTCACTGAAGCTTTCTTT
CASSLGRVTEAFF
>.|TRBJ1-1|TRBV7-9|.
TGTGCCAGCAGCCCACAGAACAGAGAGAACACTGAAGCTTTCTTT
CASSPQNRENTEAFF
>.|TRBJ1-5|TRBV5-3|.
TGTGCGGGGTGCGGGGGCCTATCGGGACAGCCCCAGCATTTT
CAGCGGLSGQPQHF
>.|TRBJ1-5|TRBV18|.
TGTGCCAGCTCACCACTTCCCCAGCAGGGTAATCAGCCCCAGCATTTT
CASSPLPQQGNQPQHF
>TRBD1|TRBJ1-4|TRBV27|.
TGTGCCAGCAGTTTAGGACAGGGCCGTGAAAAACTGTTTTTT
CASSLGQGREKLFF
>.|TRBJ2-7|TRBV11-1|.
TGTGCCAGCAGCCCAACGTGGGGGGACTACGAGCAGTACTTC
CASSPTWGDYEQYF
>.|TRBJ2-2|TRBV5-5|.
TGTGCCAGCAGCTTGGGGGTCCAGAGGAGTGGCGGGGAGCTGTTTTTT
CASSLGVQRSGGELFF
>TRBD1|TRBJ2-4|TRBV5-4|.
TGTGCCAGCAGCCTCCCGGGACAGGGGGGCACCCTTCAGTACTTC
CASSLPGQGGTLQYF
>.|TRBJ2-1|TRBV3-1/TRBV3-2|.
TGTGCCAGCAGCCAAGCATTCGCGGGATCCTACAATGAGCAGTTCTTC
CASSQAFAGSYNEQFF
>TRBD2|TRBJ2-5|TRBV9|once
TGTGCCAGCAGCGTAGCCCCTAGCGGGGGCCTAGGCCGGGAGACCCAGTACTTC
CASSVAPSGGLGRETQYF
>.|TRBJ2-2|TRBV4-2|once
TGTGCCAGCAGCATATTCAGGGGCGGTGGCACCGGGGAGCTGTTTTTT
CASSIFRGGGTGELFF
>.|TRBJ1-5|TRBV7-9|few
TGTGCCAGCAGCTTAGGAACAAGCAATCAGCCCCAGCATTTT
CASSLGTSNQPQHF
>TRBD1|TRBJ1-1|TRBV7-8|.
TGTGCCAGCAGCGCCCGACAGGGGGCCACTGAAGCTTTCTTT
CASSARQGATEAFF
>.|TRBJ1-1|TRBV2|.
TGTGCCAGCAGTGTTTCGTGGGGGGGAGAAGCTTTCTTT
CASSVSWGGEAFF
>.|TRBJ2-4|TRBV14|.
TGTGCCAGCAGCCGAAGAAGGACCGGGGGAGACATTCAGTACTTC
CASSRRRTGGDIQYF
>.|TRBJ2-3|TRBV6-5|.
TGTGCCAGCAGTTTGTGGCAGGATACAGATACGCAGTATTTT
CASSLWQDTDTQYF
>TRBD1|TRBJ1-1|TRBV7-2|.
TGTGCCAGCAGCTCGATCCCCGACAGGGTGGCTGAAGCTTTCTTT
CASSSIPDRVAEAFF
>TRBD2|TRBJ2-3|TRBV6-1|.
TGTGCCAGCAGTGCGCTAGCGGGGGGCCTCACAGATACGCAGTATTTT
CASSALAGGLTDTQYF
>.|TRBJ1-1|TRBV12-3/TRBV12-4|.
TGTGCCAGCGTACCCAGTCTGAACACTGAAGCTTTCTTT
CASVPSLNTEAFF
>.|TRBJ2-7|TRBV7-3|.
TGTGCCAGCAGCTTAAATCCGGCCTACGAGCAGTACTTC
CASSLNPAYEQYF
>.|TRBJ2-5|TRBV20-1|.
TGCAGTGCAGGGGCCGAAGAGACCCAGTACTTC
CSAGAEETQYF
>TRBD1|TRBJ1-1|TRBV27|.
TGTGCCAGCAGTCCGTCGGACAGGGGTAGGTTGGCTGAAGCTTTCTTT
CASSPSDRGRLAEAFF
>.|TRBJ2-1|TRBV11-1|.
TGTGCCAGCAGCTTATCAAGACAGTACAATGAGCAGTTCTTC
CASSLSRQYNEQFF
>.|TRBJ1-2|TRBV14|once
TGTGCCAGCAGCCAGCAAGGGGGCTATGGCTACACCTTC
CASSQQGGYGYTF
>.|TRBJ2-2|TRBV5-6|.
TGTGCCAGCCGCGAACAGGGTCGGACCGGGGAGCTGTTTTTT
CASREQGRTGELFF
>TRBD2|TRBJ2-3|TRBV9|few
TGTGCCAGCACTGGGGGGGGCACAGATACGCAGTATTTT
CASTGGGTDTQYF
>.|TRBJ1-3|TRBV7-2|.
TGTGCCAGCAGCTTCCGACACACTTCTCCCCTCTCTGGAAACACCATATATTTT
CASSFRHTSPLSGNTIYF
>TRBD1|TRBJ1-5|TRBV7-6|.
TGTGCCAGCAGCTTAGGGGCGGGACAGGGGGCGGATCAGCCCCAGCATTTT
CASSLGAGQGADQPQHF
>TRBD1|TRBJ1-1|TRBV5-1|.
TGCGCCAGCAGCGTTATAACAGGGGGTCATGAAGCTTTCTTT
CASSVITGGHEAFF
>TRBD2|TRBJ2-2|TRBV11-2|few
TGTGCCAGCAGCTTAGTTAGCGGGGGGGCGTACACCGGGGAGCTGTTTTTT
CASSLVSGGAYTGELFF
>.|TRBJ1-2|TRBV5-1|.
TGCGCCAGCAGCGGGGTGGCTACAGGATATGGCTACACCTTC
CASSGVATGYGYTF
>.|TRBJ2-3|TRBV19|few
TGTGCCAGTAGTAGAGGGCCTCAAGGTAGCACAGATACGCAGTATTTT
CASSRGPQGSTDTQYF
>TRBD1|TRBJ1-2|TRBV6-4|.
TGTGCCAGCAGTCCCGGGACAGGGTATGGCTACACCTTC
CASSPGTGYGYTF
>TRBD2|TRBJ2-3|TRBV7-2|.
TGTGCCAGCAGCTTACAAGCGGGGGGGCGTGCAGATACGCAGTATTTT
CASSLQAGGRADTQYF
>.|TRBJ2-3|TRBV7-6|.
TGTGCCAGCAGCTATCGGCTGGGAGCGGCAGATACGCAGTATTTT
CASSYRLGAADTQYF
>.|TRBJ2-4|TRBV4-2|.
TGTGCCAGCAGCCAACGGGCAGGGGACATTCAGTACTTC
CASSQRAGDIQYF
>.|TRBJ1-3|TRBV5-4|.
TGTGCCAGCAGCTTGGGGCCCCCAAAGGAGGTAAACACCATATATTTT
CASSLGPPKEVNTIYF
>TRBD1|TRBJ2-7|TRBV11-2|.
TGTGCCAGCAGCGCTGACAGGGGCGAGCAGTACTTC
CASSADRGEQYF